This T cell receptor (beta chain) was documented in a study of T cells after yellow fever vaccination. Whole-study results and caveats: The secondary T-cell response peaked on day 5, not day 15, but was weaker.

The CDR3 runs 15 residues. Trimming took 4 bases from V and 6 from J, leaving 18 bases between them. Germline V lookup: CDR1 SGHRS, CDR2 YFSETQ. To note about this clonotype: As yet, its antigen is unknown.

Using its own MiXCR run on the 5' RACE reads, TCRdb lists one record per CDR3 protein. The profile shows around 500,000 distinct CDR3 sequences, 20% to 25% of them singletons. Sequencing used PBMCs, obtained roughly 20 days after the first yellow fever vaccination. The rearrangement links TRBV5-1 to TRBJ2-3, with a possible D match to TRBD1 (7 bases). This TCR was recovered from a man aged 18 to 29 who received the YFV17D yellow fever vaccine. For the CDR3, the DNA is TGCGCCAGCAGCGGAGGGACAGCGAACACGGATACGCAGTATTTT. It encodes CASSGGTANTDTQYF. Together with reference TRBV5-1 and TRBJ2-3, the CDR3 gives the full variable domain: KAGVTQTPRYLIKTRGQQVTLSCSPISGHRSVSWYQQTPGQGLQFLFEYFSETQRNKGNFPGRFSGRQFSNSRSEMNVSTLELGDSALYLCASSGGTANTDTQYFGPGTRLTVL.